This T cell receptor beta chain was observed in a study of TIL therapy for anti-PD-1-resistant metastatic lung cancer (dated by TCRdb to the early 2020s). For context, the study as a whole: Tumors were collected before any PD-1/PD-L1 blockade, after which patients were given nivolumab, and patients who progressed were given lymphodepletion, an infusion of expanded TIL and IL-2. Enrolled patients had a median age of around 56 years (range about 38-80) and a median tumor PD-L1 proportion score of less than 7.5%. Most of the cohort had lung adenocarcinoma, several tumors were EGFR-mutant and two were ALK-rearranged, and half of the patients were current or former smokers. Across the cohort, whole-exome sequencing showed a median non-synonymous tumor mutation burden of roughly 1.5 mutations per megabase. Clonotypes were tracked across tumor, expanded TIL product and serial blood samples by T cell receptor beta sequencing of tumor and peripheral blood. Paper-wide results and their limitations: The study protocol defined all tumor marker inferences as exploratory. The baseline peripheral repertoire was partially replaced by infused TIL clonotypes, which then decayed over months, and no apparent association between persistence and response was found. Because the cohort was highly selected, with more treatment-naive, never-smoker and oncogene-addicted patients than is typical, generalizability is limited.

From a lookup of the germline V gene (reference sequence), CDR1 and CDR2 are LNHDA and SQIVND. V and J lose 3 bases and 4 bases, and a span of 12 bases separates them. Spanning cysteine to phenylalanine, the CDR3 consists of 14 amino acids. CDR3 DNA only is kept here, 42 bases in frame from base 1. Of note for this clone: The clone's antigen remains unknown. Base qualities are not provided; no much larger clone lies one nucleotide away.

Using bias-controlled multiplex PCR with the immunoSEQ v3 hsTCRB kit, the TCR beta CDR3 regions were amplified from genomic DNA. The TCR libraries were sequenced on an Illumina NextSeq 500 to approximately 2 million read pairs for survey level or 5-6 million read pairs for deep level. In the paper's pipeline: The immunoSEQ Analyzer software assigned V, D and J genes, filtered out non-productive sequences, and reported clonality. To compare repertoires between infused TIL and blood, productive Simpson clonality was used along with the Morisita overlap index of productive TRB rearrangements. Absolute clonotype counts in blood were estimated as lymphocyte count times CD3+ fraction times the clone's productive frequency. TCRdb stores this immuneACCESS table with in-frame sequences only. Part of the clones is absent; in the studies checked, under half of the shortfall reflects unresolved V genes, and no reason is known for the rest. The D gene and trimming were derived from the DNA, and the V and J assignments and clone size from that table. This sample gives roughly 23,000 clones in total; about three quarters of them show up just once. In total, the top ten clones hold under 2% of the sample.

Reading the label with the study, this specimen's time point is: pre-treatment sample, taken before nivolumab and TIL therapy. Between October 2017 and 2020, a dual-center phase I trial enrolled adults who had stage 4 NSCLC. Samples came from a single-arm, open-label phase I trial of tumor-infiltrating lymphocyte therapy with nivolumab in advanced non-small cell lung cancer. Blood mononuclear cells from EDTA tubes were separated on a Ficoll gradient and snap-frozen as pellets, and DNA was extracted from the cells using a Qiagen mini-prep kit. This clonotype was obtained from a person aged 25 to 80 with non-small cell lung cancer. This specimen consisted of blood, obtained at baseline. The sequence is built from TRBV19 and TRBJ1-1; the D gene is perhaps TRBD1, from 5 matching bases. The bases read TGTGCCAGTAGTATTGGCAGGGCGGCCACTGAAGCTTTCTTT. The resulting protein is CASSIGRAATEAFF.